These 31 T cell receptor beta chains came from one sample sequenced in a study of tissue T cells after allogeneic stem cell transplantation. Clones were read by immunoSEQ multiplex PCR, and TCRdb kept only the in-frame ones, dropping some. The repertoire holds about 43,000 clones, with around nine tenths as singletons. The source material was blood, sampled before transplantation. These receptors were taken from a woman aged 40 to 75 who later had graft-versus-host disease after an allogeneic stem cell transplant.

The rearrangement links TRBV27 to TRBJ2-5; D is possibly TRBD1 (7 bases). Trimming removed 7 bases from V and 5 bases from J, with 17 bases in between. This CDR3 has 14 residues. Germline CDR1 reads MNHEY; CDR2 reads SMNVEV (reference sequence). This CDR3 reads CASMGNRGGETQYF. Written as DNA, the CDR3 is TGTGCCAGCATGGGTAACAGGGGAGGCGAGACCCAGTACTTC.

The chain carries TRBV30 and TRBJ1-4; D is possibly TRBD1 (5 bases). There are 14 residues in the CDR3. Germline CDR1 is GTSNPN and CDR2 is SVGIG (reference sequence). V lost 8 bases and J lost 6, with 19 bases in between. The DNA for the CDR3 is TGTGCCGGCCGGGACTCCAGGAGGCATGAAAAACTGTTTTTT. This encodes CAGRDSRRHEKLFF.

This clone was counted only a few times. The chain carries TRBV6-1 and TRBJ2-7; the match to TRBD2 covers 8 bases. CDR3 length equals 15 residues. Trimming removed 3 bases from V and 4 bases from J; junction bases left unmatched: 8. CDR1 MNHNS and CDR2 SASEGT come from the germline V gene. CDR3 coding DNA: TGTGCCAGCAGTGATGTTAGCGGGACTCGGTACGAGCAGTACTTC. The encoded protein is CASSDVSGTRYEQYF.

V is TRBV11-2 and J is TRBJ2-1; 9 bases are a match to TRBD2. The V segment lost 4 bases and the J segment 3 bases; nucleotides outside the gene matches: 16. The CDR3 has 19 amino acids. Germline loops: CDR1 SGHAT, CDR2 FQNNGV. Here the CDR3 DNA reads TGTGCCAGCAGCTACCCCGAGGCAGATCAGCGGGAGGACTACAATGAGCAGTTCTTC. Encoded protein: CASSYPEADQREDYNEQFF.

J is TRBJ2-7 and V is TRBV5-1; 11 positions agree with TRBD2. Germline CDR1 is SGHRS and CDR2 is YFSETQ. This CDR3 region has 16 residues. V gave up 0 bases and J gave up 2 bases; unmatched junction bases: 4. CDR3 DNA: TGCGCCAGCAGCTTGGGACTAGCGGGACGGACCTACGAGCAGTACTTC. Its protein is CASSLGLAGRTYEQYF.

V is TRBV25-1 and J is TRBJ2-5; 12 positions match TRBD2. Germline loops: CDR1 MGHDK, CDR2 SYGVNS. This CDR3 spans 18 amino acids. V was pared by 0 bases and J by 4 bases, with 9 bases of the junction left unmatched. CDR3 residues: CASSEYRASGRAGETQYF. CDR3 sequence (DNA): TGTGCCAGCAGTGAATATAGGGCTAGCGGGAGGGCCGGAGAGACCCAGTACTTC. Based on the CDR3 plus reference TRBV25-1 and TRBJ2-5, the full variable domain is EADIYQTPRYLVIGTGKKITLECSQTMGHDKMYWYQQDPGMELHLIHYSYGVNSTEKGDLSSESTVSRIRTEHFPLTLESARPSHTSQYLCASSEYRASGRAGETQYFGPGTRLLVL.

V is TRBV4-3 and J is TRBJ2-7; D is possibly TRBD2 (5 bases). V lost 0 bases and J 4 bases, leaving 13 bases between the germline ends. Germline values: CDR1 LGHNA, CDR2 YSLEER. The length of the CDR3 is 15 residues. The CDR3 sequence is CASSQDTGVSYEQYF. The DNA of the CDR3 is TGCGCCAGCAGCCAAGATACCGGGGTATCGTACGAGCAGTACTTC.

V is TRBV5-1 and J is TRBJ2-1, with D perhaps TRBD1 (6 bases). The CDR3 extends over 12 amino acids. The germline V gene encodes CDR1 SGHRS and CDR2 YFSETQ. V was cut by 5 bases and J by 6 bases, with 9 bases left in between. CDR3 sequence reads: CASSGDTNEQFF. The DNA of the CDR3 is TGCGCCAGCAGTGGGGACACCAATGAGCAGTTCTTC.

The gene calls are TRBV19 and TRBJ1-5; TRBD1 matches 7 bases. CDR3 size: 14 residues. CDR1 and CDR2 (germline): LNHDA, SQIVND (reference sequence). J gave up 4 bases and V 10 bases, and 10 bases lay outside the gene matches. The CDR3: CATRPGQTNQPQHF. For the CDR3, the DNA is TGTGCCACTAGACCGGGACAGACTAATCAGCCCCAGCATTTT.

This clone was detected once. CDR3 sequence (DNA): TGTGCCAGCAGCGTATCAGCTACCACAGATACGCAGTATTTT. Residues: CASSVSATTDTQYF. The chain carries TRBV9 and TRBJ2-3; D unclear. With 1 base removed from V and 2 bases from J, the gap between germline ends came to 8 bases. Germline V gene data show CDR1 as SGDLS and CDR2 as YYNGEE. The CDR3 loop spans 14 amino acids.

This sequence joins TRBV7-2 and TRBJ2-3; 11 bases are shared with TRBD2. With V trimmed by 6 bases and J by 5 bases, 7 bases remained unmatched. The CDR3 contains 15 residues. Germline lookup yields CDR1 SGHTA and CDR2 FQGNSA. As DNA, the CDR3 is TGTGCCAGCAGTTCGACTAGCGGGACGTTAGATACGCAGTATTTT. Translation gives CASSSTSGTLDTQYF. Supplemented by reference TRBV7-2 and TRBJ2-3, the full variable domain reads GAGVSQSPSNKVTEKGKDVELRCDPISGHTALYWYRQSLGQGLEFLIYFQGNSAPDKSGLPSDRFSAERTGGSVSTLTIQRTQQEDSAVYLCASSSTSGTLDTQYFGPGTRLTVL.

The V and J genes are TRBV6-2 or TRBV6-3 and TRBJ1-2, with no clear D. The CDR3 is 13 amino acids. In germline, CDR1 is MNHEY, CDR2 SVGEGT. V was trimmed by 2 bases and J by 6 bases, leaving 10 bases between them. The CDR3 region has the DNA TGTGCCAGCAGTTACGTTTCCGGGAATGGCTACACCTTC. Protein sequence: CASSYVSGNGYTF.

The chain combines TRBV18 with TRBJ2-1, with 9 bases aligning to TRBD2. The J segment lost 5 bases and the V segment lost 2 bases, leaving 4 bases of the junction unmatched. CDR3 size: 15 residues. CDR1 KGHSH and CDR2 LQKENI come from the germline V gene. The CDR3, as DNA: TGTGCCAGCTCACCATCGGCTAGCGGGAACAATGAGCAGTTCTTC. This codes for CASSPSASGNNEQFF.

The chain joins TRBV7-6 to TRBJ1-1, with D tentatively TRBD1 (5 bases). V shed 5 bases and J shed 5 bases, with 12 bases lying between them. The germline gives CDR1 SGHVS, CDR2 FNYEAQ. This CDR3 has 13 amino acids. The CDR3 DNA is TGTGCCAGCAGCCAAGCGGGGGTAACTGAAGCTTTCTTT. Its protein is CASSQAGVTEAFF.

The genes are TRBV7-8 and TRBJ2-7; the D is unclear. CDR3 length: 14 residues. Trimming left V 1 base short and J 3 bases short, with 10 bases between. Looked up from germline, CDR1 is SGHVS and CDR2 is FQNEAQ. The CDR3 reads CASSLGELLYEQYF. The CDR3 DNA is TGTGCCAGCAGCTTAGGCGAACTCCTCTACGAGCAGTACTTC.

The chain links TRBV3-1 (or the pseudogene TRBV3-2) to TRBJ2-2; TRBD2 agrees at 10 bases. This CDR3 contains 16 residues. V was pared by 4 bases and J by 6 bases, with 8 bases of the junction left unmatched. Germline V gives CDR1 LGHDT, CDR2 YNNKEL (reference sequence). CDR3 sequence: CASSLVGTSVSGELFF. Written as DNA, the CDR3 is TGTGCCAGCAGCCTTGTCGGGACTAGCGTCTCCGGGGAGCTGTTTTTT.

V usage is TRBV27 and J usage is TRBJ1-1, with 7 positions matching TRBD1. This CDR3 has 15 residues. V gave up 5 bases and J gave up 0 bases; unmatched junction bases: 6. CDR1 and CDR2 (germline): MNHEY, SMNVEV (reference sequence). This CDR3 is CASSPWTGLNTEAFF. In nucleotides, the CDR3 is TGTGCCAGCAGTCCTTGGACAGGATTGAACACTGAAGCTTTCTTT.

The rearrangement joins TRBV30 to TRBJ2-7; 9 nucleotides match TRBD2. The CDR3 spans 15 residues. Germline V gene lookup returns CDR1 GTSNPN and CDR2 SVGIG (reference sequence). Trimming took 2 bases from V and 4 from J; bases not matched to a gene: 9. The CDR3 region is CAWSPIGLATYEQYF. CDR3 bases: TGTGCCTGGAGTCCTATCGGACTAGCGACTTACGAGCAGTACTTC.

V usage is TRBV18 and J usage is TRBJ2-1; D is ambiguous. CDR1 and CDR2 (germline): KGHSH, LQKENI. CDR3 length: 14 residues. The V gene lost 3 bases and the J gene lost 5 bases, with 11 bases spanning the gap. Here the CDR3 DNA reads TGTGCCAGCTCACCTCGGGCCAGCAACAATGAGCAGTTCTTC. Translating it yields CASSPRASNNEQFF.

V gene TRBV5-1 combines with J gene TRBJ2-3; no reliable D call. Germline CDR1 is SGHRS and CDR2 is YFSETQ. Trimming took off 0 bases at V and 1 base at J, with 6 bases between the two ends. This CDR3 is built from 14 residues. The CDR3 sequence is CASSLGERTDTQYF. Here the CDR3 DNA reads TGCGCCAGCAGCTTGGGGGAACGCACAGATACGCAGTATTTT.

In DNA, the CDR3 is TGTGCCAGCAACACCGGGACAGGGGGCCGTGGCTACACCTTC. The encoded protein is CASNTGTGGRGYTF. This chain connects TRBV28 to TRBJ1-2; 12 bases agree with TRBD1. The V segment lost 7 bases and the J segment 7 bases; nucleotides outside the gene matches: 7. The CDR3 spans 14 residues. Germline CDR1 reads MDHEN; CDR2 reads SYDVKM.

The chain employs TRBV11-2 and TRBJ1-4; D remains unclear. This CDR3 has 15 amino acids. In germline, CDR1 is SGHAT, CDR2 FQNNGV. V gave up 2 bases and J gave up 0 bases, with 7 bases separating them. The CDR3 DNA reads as TGTGCCAGCAGCTTACTAGCCCCAACTAATGAAAAACTGTTTTTT. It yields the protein CASSLLAPTNEKLFF. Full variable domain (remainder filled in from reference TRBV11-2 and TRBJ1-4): EAGVAQSPRYKIIEKRQSVAFWCNPISGHATLYWYQQILGQGPKLLIQFQNNGVVDDSQLPKDRFSAERLKGVDSTLKIQPAKLEDSAVYLCASSLLAPTNEKLFFGSGTQLSVL.

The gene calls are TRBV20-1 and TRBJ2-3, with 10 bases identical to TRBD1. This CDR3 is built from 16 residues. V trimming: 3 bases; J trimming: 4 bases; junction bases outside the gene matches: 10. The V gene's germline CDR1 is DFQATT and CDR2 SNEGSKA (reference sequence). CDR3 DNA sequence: TGCAGTGCTAGTCCCCGGGACAGGGGTAACCCAGATACGCAGTATTTT. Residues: CSASPRDRGNPDTQYF.

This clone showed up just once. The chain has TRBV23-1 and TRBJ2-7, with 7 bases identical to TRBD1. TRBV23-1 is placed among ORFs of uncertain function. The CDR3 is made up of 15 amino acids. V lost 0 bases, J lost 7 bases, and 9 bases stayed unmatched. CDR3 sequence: CASSQSDNRGREQYF. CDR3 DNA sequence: TGCGCCAGCAGTCAATCGGATAACAGGGGAAGGGAGCAGTACTTC.

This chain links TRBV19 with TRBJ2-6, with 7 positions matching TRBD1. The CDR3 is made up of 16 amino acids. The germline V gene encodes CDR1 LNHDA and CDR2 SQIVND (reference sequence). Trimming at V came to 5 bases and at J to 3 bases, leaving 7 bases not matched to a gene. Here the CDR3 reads CASSDRAGNGANVLTF. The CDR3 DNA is TGTGCCAGTAGTGACAGGGCTGGGAATGGGGCCAACGTCCTGACTTTC.

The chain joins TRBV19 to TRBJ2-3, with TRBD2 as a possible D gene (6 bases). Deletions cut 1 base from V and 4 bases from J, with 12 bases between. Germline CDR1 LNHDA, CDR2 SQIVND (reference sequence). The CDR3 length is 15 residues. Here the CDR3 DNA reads TGTGCCAGTAGTATAGCGGGAGTGGGCGCAGATACGCAGTATTTT. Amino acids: CASSIAGVGADTQYF.

CDR3 DNA: TGTGCCAGCAGCCCGTTAGCGGGAGCCACAGATACGCAGTATTTT. It specifies CASSPLAGATDTQYF. This chain joins TRBV7-3 and TRBJ2-3; 9 bases align to TRBD2. Germline loops: CDR1 SGHTA, CDR2 FQGTGA. The trim removed 5 bases at V and 2 bases at J, leaving 5 bases unmatched. The CDR3 loop spans 15 amino acids.

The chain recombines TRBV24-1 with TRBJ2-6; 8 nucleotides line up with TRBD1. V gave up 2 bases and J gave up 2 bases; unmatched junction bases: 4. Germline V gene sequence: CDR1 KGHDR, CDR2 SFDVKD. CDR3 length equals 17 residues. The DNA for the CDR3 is TGTGCCACCAGTGATTCCCTGACAGGGGCTGGGGCCAACGTCCTGACTTTC. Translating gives CATSDSLTGAGANVLTF.

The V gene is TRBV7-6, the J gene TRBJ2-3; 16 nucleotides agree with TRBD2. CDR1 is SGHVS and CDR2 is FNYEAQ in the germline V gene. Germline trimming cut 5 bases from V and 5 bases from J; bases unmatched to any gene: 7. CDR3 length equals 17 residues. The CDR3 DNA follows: TGTGCCAGCAGCCTCGGGACTAGCGGGAGGGCGGGAGATACGCAGTATTTT. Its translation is CASSLGTSGRAGDTQYF.

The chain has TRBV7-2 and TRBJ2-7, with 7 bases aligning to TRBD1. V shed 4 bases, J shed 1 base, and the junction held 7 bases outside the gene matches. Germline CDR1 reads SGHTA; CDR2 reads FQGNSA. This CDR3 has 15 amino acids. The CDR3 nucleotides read TGTGCCAGCAGCTATGGACAGGAGGTGTCCTACGAGCAGTACTTC. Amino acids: CASSYGQEVSYEQYF.

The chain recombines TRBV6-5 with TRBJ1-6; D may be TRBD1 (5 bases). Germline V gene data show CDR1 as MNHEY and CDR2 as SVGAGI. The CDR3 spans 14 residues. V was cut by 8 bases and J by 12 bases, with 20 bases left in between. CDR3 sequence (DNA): TGTGCCAGCTATGGGACGGCAAAAATGGGACCCCTCCACTTT. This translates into CASYGTAKMGPLHF.